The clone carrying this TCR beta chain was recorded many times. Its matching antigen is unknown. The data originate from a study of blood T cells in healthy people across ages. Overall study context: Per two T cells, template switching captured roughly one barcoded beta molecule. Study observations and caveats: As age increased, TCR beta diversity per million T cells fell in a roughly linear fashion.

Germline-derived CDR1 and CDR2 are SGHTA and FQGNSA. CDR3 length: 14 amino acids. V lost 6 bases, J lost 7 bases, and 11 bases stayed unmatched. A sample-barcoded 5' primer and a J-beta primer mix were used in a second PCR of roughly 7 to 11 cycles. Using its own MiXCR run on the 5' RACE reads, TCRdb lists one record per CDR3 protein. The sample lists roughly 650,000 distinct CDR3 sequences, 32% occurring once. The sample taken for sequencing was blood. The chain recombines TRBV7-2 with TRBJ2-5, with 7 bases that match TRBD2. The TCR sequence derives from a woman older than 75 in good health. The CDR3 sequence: CASSSAGGIGTQYF. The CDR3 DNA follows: TGTGCCAGCAGTAGTGCCGGGGGGATCGGGACCCAGTACTTC. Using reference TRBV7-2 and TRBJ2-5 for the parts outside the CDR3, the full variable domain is GAGVSQSPSNKVTEKGKDVELRCDPISGHTALYWYRQSLGQGLEFLIYFQGNSAPDKSGLPSDRFSAERTGGSVSTLTIQRTQQEDSAVYLCASSSAGGIGTQYFGPGTRLLVL.